This TCR beta chain was found in a study of cytomegalovirus exposure and HLA in healthy donors. V gave up 4 bases and J gave up 0 bases, with 10 bases separating them. The CDR3 length is 14 residues. CDR1 is MNHNY and CDR2 is SVGAGI in the germline V gene (reference sequence). In nominal health when sampled, donors likely had unrecorded immune exposures nonetheless. General study findings and limits: Differences between HLA loci emerged in a later analysis of TCR association rates, with DRB1 most and HLA-C fewest. What a later analysis showed was that several of the most significant clusters appeared linked to common viral pathogens. After further analysis at a later stage, roughly 16,000 TCR beta sequences were associated with HLA alleles at 0.05 false discovery rate.

A note on this clone: The antigen is not known.

PCR was performed using 60 Vbeta and 13 Jbeta primers. The table came from immunoSEQ multiplex PCR; TCRdb's copy has only in-frame clones and leaves some out. Of around 71,000 clones listed, about two thirds were seen once; the top ten hold 5.7%. Sequences were obtained from PBMCs. The sequence derives from a man aged 30-40 years in good health and CMV-seropositive. The V and J genes are TRBV6-6 and TRBJ2-7, with D perhaps TRBD1 (5 bases). CDR3 residues: CASSSATDSYEQYF. CDR3 nucleotide sequence: TGTGCCAGCAGTTCCGCGACAGACTCCTACGAGCAGTACTTC.